Described below is a single TCR beta chain sequence and its context. Antigen specificity is unknown. This CDR3 is 15 amino acids long. With 0 bases clipped from V and 6 bases from J, the junction kept 4 bases outside the gene matches. Germline V CDR1 and CDR2: MNHEY, SVGAGI. The sample originates from a study of cytomegalovirus exposure and HLA in healthy donors. General study results and limits: Highly shared variants forming one cluster were likely a sequencing artifact.

Primers: 60 Vbeta forward and 13 Jbeta reverse. Profiled with immunoSEQ multiplex PCR; TCRdb holds only in-frame clones, not every one. This sample has about 180,000 clones, with roughly 77% found just once. This TCR came from a woman in her 30s in good health and CMV-seropositive. The specimen sequenced was PBMCs. The chain carries TRBV6-5 and TRBJ2-3; 9 positions agree with TRBD1. As DNA, the CDR3 is TGTGCCAGCAGTTACTCGTCGGACAGGGGTGATACGCAGTATTTT. It is translated as CASSYSSDRGDTQYF.